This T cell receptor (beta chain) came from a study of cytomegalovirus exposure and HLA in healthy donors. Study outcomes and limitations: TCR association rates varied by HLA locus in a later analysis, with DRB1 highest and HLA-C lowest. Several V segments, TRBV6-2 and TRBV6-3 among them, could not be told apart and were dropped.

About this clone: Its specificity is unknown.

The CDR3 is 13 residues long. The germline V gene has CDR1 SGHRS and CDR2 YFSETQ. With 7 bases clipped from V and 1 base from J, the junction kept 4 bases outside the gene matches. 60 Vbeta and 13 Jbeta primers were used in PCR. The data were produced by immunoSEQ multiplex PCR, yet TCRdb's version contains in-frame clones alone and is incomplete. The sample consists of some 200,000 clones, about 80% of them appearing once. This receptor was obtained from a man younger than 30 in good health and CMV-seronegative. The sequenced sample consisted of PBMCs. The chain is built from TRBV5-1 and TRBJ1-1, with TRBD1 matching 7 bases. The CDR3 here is CASFGTANTEAFF. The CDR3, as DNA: TGCGCCAGCTTCGGGACAGCGAACACTGAAGCTTTCTTT. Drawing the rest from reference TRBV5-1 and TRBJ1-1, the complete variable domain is KAGVTQTPRYLIKTRGQQVTLSCSPISGHRSVSWYQQTPGQGLQFLFEYFSETQRNKGNFPGRFSGRQFSNSRSEMNVSTLELGDSALYLCASFGTANTEAFFGQGTRLTVV.